A selection of T cell receptor beta chains follows, all from one sample in a study of vaccination and CD4 T cells after COVID-19. TCRdb re-called the PCR reads with MiXCR, one entry per CDR3 protein. The sample holds 35,000 to 45,000 distinct CDR3 sequences; more than 35% are singletons and the top ten take 5.8%. Sequenced here: CD4+ T cells from blood, sampled about 7 months after SARS-CoV-2 vaccination. The receptors stem from a human donor who had recovered from COVID-19. The CDR3 runs from the conserved cysteine through the conserved F or W. The order of the fields is clone size, J gene, V gene, D gene, CDR3 DNA, CDR3 protein. A D gene is named only where the DNA matches it firmly. The listing skips clone size in some rows; elsewhere it reads once, few, many or a size class.

- TRBJ2-1 TRBV7-7 TRBD2 TGTGCTAGCAGCTGTATCCTAGCGGGAGTCTCCGAGGGCTCCTACAATGAGCAGTTCTTC CASSCILAGVSEGSYNEQFF
- TRBJ2-7 TRBV6-5 TRBD1 TGTGCCAGCAGTTACTCGAACAGGGGTAGATACGAGCAGTACTTC CASSYSNRGRYEQYF
medium-sized TRBJ2-7 TRBV5-4 - TGTGCCAGCAGCCCCCAGCAGGCCCCGGGCGAGCAGTACTTC CASSPQQAPGEQYF
- TRBJ2-5 TRBV19 - TGTGCCAGTAAGGGGGAGACCCAGTACTTC CASKGETQYF
- TRBJ2-2 TRBV20-1 TRBD2 TGCAGTGCTAGAGGCCCAACTAGCGGGTACACCGGGGAGCTGTTTTTT CSARGPTSGYTGELFF
few TRBJ1-1 TRBV15 TRBD1 TGTGCCACCAGCAGAGATGGGACAGACGTCTTGGCTTTCTTT CATSRDGTDVLAFF
- TRBJ2-1 TRBV20-1 TRBD2 TGCAGTGCTAGGAGACTAGCGGGAGGGCCGGGGAATGAGCAGTTCTTC CSARRLAGGPGNEQFF
few TRBJ2-3 TRBV6-4 TRBD2 TGTGCCAGCAGTGACAGTAGCGGGTCGGCAGATACGCAGTATTTT CASSDSSGSADTQYF
few TRBJ1-6 TRBV27 TRBD1 TGTGCCAGCAGCCCATCCCCCATCCCAGGGGGCTATAATTCACCCCTCCACTTT CASSPSPIPGGYNSPLHF
- TRBJ1-6 TRBV6-1 TRBD1 TGTGCCAGCAGTCCGGGACAGGGGGTAGAGTCACCCCTCCACTTT CASSPGQGVESPLHF
- TRBJ2-1 TRBV7-9 - TGTGCCAGCAGCGAGTACAATGAGCAGTTCTTC CASSEYNEQFF
- TRBJ2-5 TRBV7-9 TRBD2 TGTGCCAGCAGCGTACTAGCGGGAGCAGAGACCCAGTACTTC CASSVLAGAETQYF
- TRBJ2-3 TRBV6-2/TRBV6-3 - TGTGCCAGCAGAAGATACGCCACAGATACGCAGTATTTT CASRRYATDTQYF
- TRBJ2-7 TRBV24-1 TRBD1 TGTGCCACCAGTGATTCCCGGACAGGGGGCTACGAGCAGTACTTC CATSDSRTGGYEQYF
- TRBJ2-4 TRBV20-1 - TGCAGTGCTAGAAAAGGGGGATCCAAAAACATTCAGTACTTC CSARKGGSKNIQYF
- TRBJ1-5 TRBV6-1 TRBD1 TGTGCCAGCAGCAGACAGGGGACCAATCAGCCCCAGCATTTT CASSRQGTNQPQHF
- TRBJ2-7 TRBV5-4 - TGTGCCAGCAGCTCGAGGGGGCCAGGGGAGGCCCACGAGCAGTACTTC CASSSRGPGEAHEQYF
- TRBJ2-7 TRBV6-8 TRBD1 TGTGCCAGCAGTCACGACAGGGAAGCCTACGAGCAGTACTTC CASSHDREAYEQYF
- TRBJ2-7 TRBV7-2 - TGTGCCAGCAGCTTAATGGCTACAAGCTCCTACGAGCAGTACTTC CASSLMATSSYEQYF
- TRBJ2-1 TRBV7-9 - TGTGCCAGCAGCCGTCGGGGAAGAGAGGGAACTTCCAATGAGCAGTTCTTC CASSRRGREGTSNEQFF
few TRBJ1-6 TRBV12-3/TRBV12-4 TRBD1 TGTGCCAGCACCTTTAGGACAGGGACTTCACCCCTCCACTTT CASTFRTGTSPLHF
few TRBJ2-7 TRBV6-1 - TGTGCCAGCAGGAAGTTACCAGGGGTCTGGTACGAGCAGTACTTC CASRKLPGVWYEQYF
- TRBJ1-5 TRBV10-3 - TGTGCCATCCTGGGGGGGGGGCCATATGATGGCAATCAGCCCCAGCATTTT CAILGGGPYDGNQPQHF
- TRBJ1-1 TRBV19 TRBD1 TGTGCCAGTAGTAGGGGACAGGGGAACACTGAAGCTTTCTTT CASSRGQGNTEAFF
- TRBJ2-7 TRBV10-1 - TGCGCCAGCAGTGATGGGTTGCCAGGGTCGTCCTACGAGCAGTACTTC CASSDGLPGSSYEQYF
- TRBJ1-2 TRBV28 - TGTGCCAGCAGGATCGAGGAAAGAGCAGTCTACACCTTC CASRIEERAVYTF
- TRBJ2-1 TRBV7-8 - TGTGCCAGCAGACGACTGGGGGGCAATGAGCAGTTCTTC CASRRLGGNEQFF
- TRBJ1-2 TRBV10-2 - TGCGCCAGCAGTGAGTCGAAGGGGGTAAGGCAGGGCTACACCTTC CASSESKGVRQGYTF
few TRBJ2-5 TRBV24-1 TRBD2 TGTGCCACTCGAGCGGGGGGTAGGCGAGAGACCCAGTACTTC CATRAGGRRETQYF
few TRBJ1-5 TRBV6-5 - TGTGCCAGCAGTTACCCGAACAGGGATCAGCCCCAGCATTTT CASSYPNRDQPQHF
once TRBJ2-7 TRBV20-1 - TGCAGTGCTAGAAAGGGGGGGGACTCCTACGAGCAGTACTTC CSARKGGDSYEQYF
- TRBJ2-6 TRBV7-2 - TGTGCCAGCAGCTTAGCACTGGGGGCCAACGTCCTGACTTTC CASSLALGANVLTF
once TRBJ2-1 TRBV4-1 - TGCGCCAGCAGCCAACCGCTGAGGGGACACAATGAGCAGTTCTTC CASSQPLRGHNEQFF
few TRBJ2-7 TRBV20-1 TRBD2 TGCAGTGCTTCCAGGGGACTAGCGGGGACCTACGAGCAGTACTTC CSASRGLAGTYEQYF
medium-sized TRBJ1-5 TRBV27 - TGTGCCAGCACCTTGACCAGGGAAAGCAATCAGCCCCAGCATTTT CASTLTRESNQPQHF
- TRBJ2-1 TRBV6-1 - TGTGCCAGCAGCTATGGACAAGGGGAGTACAATGAGCAGTTCTTC CASSYGQGEYNEQFF
- TRBJ2-7 TRBV5-1 - TGCGCCAGCAGTTGGCGGGACTCCTACGAGCAGTACTTC CASSWRDSYEQYF
few TRBJ2-7 TRBV28 TRBD1 TGTGCCAGCAGTCAAACCCGACAGGGCTCCTACGAGCAGTACTTC CASSQTRQGSYEQYF
few TRBJ2-7 TRBV6-2/TRBV6-3 - TGTGCCAGCAGCCCCCTATCCGCGGCCGCCCTCTACGAGCAGTACTTC CASSPLSAAALYEQYF
- TRBJ2-1 TRBV4-1 TRBD2 TGCGCCAGCAGCCAAGCTAGCGGGAGTACGAATGAGCAGTTCTTC CASSQASGSTNEQFF
- TRBJ2-1 TRBV6-5 TRBD2 TGTGCCAGCAGTTACTCCCGAGCGGGAGGGCGCTACAATGAGCAGTTCTTC CASSYSRAGGRYNEQFF
- TRBJ2-2 TRBV20-1 TRBD1 TGCAGTGCTAGAGATTTAGGGGACAGGCCGAACACCGGGGAGCTGTTTTTT CSARDLGDRPNTGELFF
few TRBJ2-7 TRBV6-1 TRBD1 TGTGCCAGCAGAGTCCCCGGGACAGGGGGCTACGAGCAGTACTTC CASRVPGTGGYEQYF
few TRBJ1-6 TRBV28 - TGTGCCAGCAGTCCTCAACCTCGGACGGGACCGGATTCACCCCTCCACTTT CASSPQPRTGPDSPLHF
medium-sized TRBJ2-5 TRBV6-2/TRBV6-3 - TGTGCCAGCAGCCGTGCACCGGAGGTGGAGACCCAGTACTTC CASSRAPEVETQYF
- TRBJ2-2 TRBV6-4 TRBD2 TGTGCCAGCAGTGAAACTAGCGAGGCCGGGGAGCTGTTTTTT CASSETSEAGELFF
few TRBJ1-2 TRBV6-1 - TGTGCCAGCAGTAGTGGCAGCCCCGGCTATGGCTACACCTTC CASSSGSPGYGYTF
- TRBJ2-7 TRBV6-1 - TGTGCCAGCAGTGTATGGGTTCTACAAACCTACGAGCAGTACTTC CASSVWVLQTYEQYF
- TRBJ2-7 TRBV10-3 - TGTGCCATCAAGGTGCTAGCCGACTCCTACGAGCAGTACTTC CAIKVLADSYEQYF
- TRBJ2-7 TRBV6-2/TRBV6-3 TRBD1 TGTGCCAGTAGGGACAGGGGGCTTTACGAGCAGTACTTC CASRDRGLYEQYF
medium-sized TRBJ2-3 TRBV19 - TGTGCCAGTAGTCACACAGATACGCAGTATTTT CASSHTDTQYF
few TRBJ2-5 TRBV27 - TGTGCCAGCAGTTTAAATCCCCCCTTCCAAGAGACCCAGTACTTC CASSLNPPFQETQYF
- TRBJ1-1 TRBV5-1 - TGCGCCAGCAGCACCCGGGGGCTCGGACCGGGGAACACTGAAGCTTTCTTT CASSTRGLGPGNTEAFF
few TRBJ1-6 TRBV6-1 - TGTGCCAGCAGTATGACAGGACCACCCCTCCACTTT CASSMTGPPLHF
- TRBJ2-1 TRBV2 TRBD2 TGCGGCCAGTTGGGACTAGAGAATGAGCAGTTCTTC CGQLGLENEQFF
- TRBJ2-3 TRBV6-1 - TGTGCCAGCAGCCTACGACAGAGCACAGATACGCAGTATTTT CASSLRQSTDTQYF
few TRBJ2-3 TRBV24-1 - TGTGCCACCAGGGCCTCGGCTACAGATACGCAGTATTTT CATRASATDTQYF
few TRBJ2-1 TRBV5-4 - TGTGCCAGCAGCTTGGGAAGGGTCGCTGAGCAGTTCTTC CASSLGRVAEQFF
- TRBJ2-1 TRBV6-1 TRBD1 TGTGCCAGCAGTCGAGGACAGGGCTCCTACAATGAGCAGTTCTTC CASSRGQGSYNEQFF
- TRBJ1-5 TRBV6-7 TRBD1 TGTGCCAGCCTAAAAGGACAGGGAGGCCAGCCCCAGCATTTT CASLKGQGGQPQHF